This T cell receptor beta chain was recorded in a study of cytomegalovirus exposure and HLA in healthy donors (dated by TCRdb to 2016 to 2017). Notes on the research overall: According to an earlier analysis of 587 of the donors, some 170 million T cells yielded 100 million or so unique TCR beta sequences and around 280 Gb of sequence data. Roughly 320 gigabases of sequencing data and around 85 million unique TCR sequences made up an early release that covered approximately 620 HLA-typed donors. Of the roughly 430 genotyped donors, approximately 83% fell in the genetic ancestry cluster associated with self-reported Caucasian donors. Genome-wide SNP genotypes for about three fifths of the roughly 670 donors were used in a later genetic analysis, which treated that subset as a discovery cohort. To decide whether each TCR beta V gene segment behaved as functional or pseudogenic, an earlier analysis of several hundred of the donors relied on high-throughput TCR beta sequencing. Every repertoire in the discovery cohort had been generated on one and the same sequencing platform. The study aimed to test whether cataloging public T cell receptors could reveal signatures of past pathogen exposure. The number of typed donors differed by locus: 629-630 for A, B, C, DRB1 and DQB1; approximately 520 for DQA1; roughly 600 for DPA1; and around 450 for DPB1. Roughly five DR-DQ haplotypes were treated as single units for association and clustering because of strong linkage in the cohort. A later analysis re-analyzed previously published TCR beta repertoires from 550 to 700 donors and added high-resolution HLA genotyping to study TCR occurrence patterns. Both class I and class II loci were covered by HLA typing, at four-digit resolution. A separate validation cohort of roughly 120 different subjects was used in addition to the 666-subject first cohort. To predict cytomegalovirus infection status, the study combined high-throughput TCR immunosequencing, statistical association of individual TCRs with disease status, and machine learning. Donor age, sex, ethnicity and CMV serostatus were compiled alongside the repertoire data. Rather than drawing on any new phenotypic data, the later analysis identified candidate immune exposures from TCR beta sequences and the way those sequences occurred across donors. On average, roughly 240,000 unique TCR beta nucleotide sequences were sequenced per donor among a few hundred genotyped donors of the cohort, with 15% to 20% of those sequences being non-productive. Using immunosequencing, the study profiled T cell repertoires from about 650 subjects and related those repertoires to cytomegalovirus serostatus.

In total, roughly 670 healthy bone marrow donors made up the cohort. All cohort members were sampled while nominally healthy, although unrecorded immune exposures were likely present. The donor was CMV seropositive and belonged to the group of a few hundred seropositive cohort members. A peripheral blood sample was provided by each donor, and peripheral blood mononuclear cells were used for TCR beta sequencing. The Qiagen DNeasy Blood Extraction Kit was used to extract genomic DNA from the blood cell samples. The paper's findings and limits, for the study overall: A total of 150 to 200 TCR beta chains were listed by the study as associated with cytomegalovirus. A later analysis associated about 17,000 TCR beta sequences with specific HLA alleles at a false discovery rate of 0.05. While some public TCRs were present in many individuals, most TCR sequences turned up only very rarely across donors. A few of the identified cytomegalovirus-associated TCR beta chains were confirmed in vitro to be specific for cytomegalovirus antigens. The cohort was sequenced for TCR beta chains only, and without alpha or paired-chain data the features that could be detected were limited. Because counts were too low, about 15 rarely observed V segments, including chromosome 9 orphons, were left out of the earlier analysis of 587 of the donors. In a later analysis, TCR association rates were found to vary across HLA loci, with the most associated TCRs seen for DRB1 alleles and the fewest for HLA-C alleles. When HLA alleles, especially DR and DQ, strongly co-occurred, attributing TCR associations to individual alleles was difficult. The 87-base-pair reads could not distinguish some IMGT-functional V segments, including TRBV6-2 and TRBV6-3, so those segments were excluded. For the cohort, immune exposure information was limited to CMV serostatus. Several of the top co-occurrence clusters appeared to be linked to parvovirus B19, influenza, CMV and Epstein-Barr virus, according to a later analysis. A further reported finding was that TCR beta sequences accurately predicted the HLA-A and HLA-B alleles for most subjects in the first cohort. Broadly in line with IMGT annotations, most TCR beta V segments showed up in productive rearrangements about 87% or about 30% of the time in an earlier analysis of around 550 of the donors. Linkage disequilibrium might explain the correlated functional status among segregating V segments, but an unknown experimental factor could not be excluded. According to the authors, the approach could potentially be generalized to other disease states and immunological phenotypes. The classifier was reported to diagnose cytomegalovirus status with high specificity and sensitivity in both the original and validation cohorts. Sequencing depth was assumed to be roughly uniform across donors in the presence/absence analyses, though that assumption may not hold. Compared with equally common non-associated chains, HLA-associated TCR beta chains in a later analysis were more clonally expanded and had lower generation probabilities. Because some donors lacked HLA typing at each locus, the association tests relied only on the typed subset. A cluster of highly shared sequence variants was judged likely to be a technical artifact of the sequencing pipeline. A later genetic analysis associated a missense DCLRE1C variant with V-gene and J-gene trimming of TCR beta chains, and an independent cohort replicated the association. Compared with the roughly 700-donor mean, donors in an Asian-associated ancestry cluster had fewer N-insertions in productive TCRs, according to a later genetic analysis. A later analysis found that most CMV-associated TCR beta chains appeared HLA-restricted, with HLA associations seemingly driven largely by CMV exposure.

Turning to this clone: Its binding antigen is unknown. Per-base quality was not reported, and no clone a single base away is much larger than it.

The library was prepared using the immunoSEQ multiplex PCR assay. For the multiplex PCR, a mixture combining 60 forward primers for TCR Vbeta segments and 13 reverse primers for TCR Jbeta segments was used. A multiplex PCR assay on genomic DNA amplified the CDR3 region of rearranged TCR beta genes. On the Illumina HiSeq System, the amplified TCR beta libraries were sequenced as 87-base-pair reads. The original methods were these. Across the 670 or so repertoires, a later analysis counted 75 million to 90 million unique TCR beta chains, approximately 10 million of which were shared by at least two donors. A nearest-neighbor algorithm error-corrected the raw reads and collapsed the reads into unique sequences, merging closely related sequences to remove PCR and sequencing errors. To assign V, D and J gene segments, CDR3 sequences were aligned to IMGT reference sequences. For a sequence to be retained, a match of at least six nucleotides was required to both a V gene segment and a J gene segment. Rearrangements were called productive when the CDR3 lacked stop codons and stayed in frame with V and J; all others were non-productive. Following IMGT convention, CDR3 was defined as the stretch from the second conserved V-encoded cysteine up to the conserved J-encoded phenylalanine. Sequences without an unambiguous match to a single V gene segment were excluded from the earlier analysis of about 600 of the donors. An earlier analysis of around 600 of the donors classified V segments as functional when productive rearrangements were above 56.7% and as segregating when the standard deviation between donors was above 5%. A statistical classification framework was developed to diagnose cytomegalovirus status using the catalog of TCR beta chain sequences. In a later analysis, V and J genes were assigned by comparing TCR nucleotide sequences against IMGT/GENE-DB human TR gene sequences. A later analysis assigned CDR3 sequences and most-parsimonious VDJ recombination scenarios with the TCRdist pipeline. In a later analysis, every TCR beta chain was defined by the combination of its CDR3 amino acid sequence and its V-gene family, and reads without a unique V-gene family were dropped. To address suspected cross-contamination and a sequencing artifact, a later analysis removed roughly 580 highly shared, low-generation-probability nucleotide sequences. A later analysis calculated a clonal expansion index for each public chain from normalized within-repertoire ranks of inferred template counts. A later analysis computed generation probabilities with a VDJ recombination model fitted to out-of-frame rearrangements, and checked the results against IGoR. Hypergeometric tests were used in a later analysis to score TCR-TCR, TCR-HLA and TCR-CMV co-occurrence, with a repertoire-size bias correction applied to the TCR pairs. A later analysis estimated false discovery rates by permuting HLA or CMV assignments 20 times. In a later analysis, co-occurring TCRs were grouped using DBSCAN, with TCRdist sequence similarity added in when clustering inside HLA-allele-positive subsets. Repertoires with fewer than 30,000 or more than 120,000 public chains were left out of co-occurrence clustering, as were a handful of repertoires with anomalous nucleotide sharing. TCRdb took over this immuneACCESS table, retaining in-frame rearrangements with V and J assigned. Such tables are incomplete; in checked studies, under half of the missing clones stem from an unresolved V gene, and the remainder is unexplained. V, J and clone size derive from that table, while D and trimming were established from the DNA sequence. Here the sample has fewer than 120,000 clones; 80% to 85% occur a single time. The ten largest clonotypes hold about 2.9% of the sample.

CDR1 and CDR2, per the germline V gene (reference sequence), are SEHNR and FQNEAQ. V and J are truncated by 5 bases and 3 bases respectively, leaving an intervening sequence of 16 bases. The CDR3 has 15 amino acids, counting the end cysteine and phenylalanine. Only CDR3 DNA is held: 45 bases, read in frame from base 1. What was sequenced was PBMCs. The clonotype was recovered from a woman aged 55-75 years in good health and CMV-seropositive. Recombination joined TRBV7-9 with TRBJ1-1; the D region possibly corresponds to TRBD1 (5 bases align). The CDR3 region: CASSPPGREDTEAFF. The sequence in DNA is TGTGCCAGCAGCCCGCCGGGCAGGGAGGACACTGAAGCTTTCTTT. The reference TRBV7-9 and TRBJ1-1 proteins fill in what lies around the CDR3, so the full variable domain reads DTGVSQNPRHKITKRGQNVTFRCDPISEHNRLYWYRQTLGQGPEFLTYFQNEAQLEKSRLLSDRFSAERPKGSFSTLEIQRTEQGDSAMYLCASSPPGREDTEAFFGQGTRLTVV.